Included here is one T cell receptor beta chain sequence, with context. This clonotype was counted only a few times. Its target antigen remains unknown. No per-base quality is available; no much larger clone lies one base away. The source of the sample is a study of somatic reversion in DOCK8 deficiency (TCRdb year 2020). Background for the entire study: In the study, T cell receptor beta repertoires were compared across three groups: DOCK8-deficient patients, DOCK8-revertant patients and healthy volunteers. The study examined how somatic reversion of pathogenic DOCK8 variants changes lymphocyte differentiation and function in DOCK8 deficiency. The DOCK8-deficient patients included in the study had been described in earlier reports.

Trimming removed 0 bases from V and 0 bases from J, leaving 6 bases between the germline ends. Taken from cysteine to phenylalanine, the CDR3 has 14 residues. This entry keeps only the CDR3 DNA: 42 bases, framed from base 1. Taken from the germline V gene, the CDR1 and CDR2 loops are SGHRS and YFSETQ. Healthy control blood came from volunteer donors supplied by blood services in Australia and France. Genomic DNA for TCR repertoire analysis was isolated either from whole blood samples or from PBMCs. Library construction relied on multiplex PCR. One-step amplicon PCR with EuroClonality-NGS primers was used to generate TRB libraries from about 90 ng genomic DNA. Sequencing of the TRB amplicons was carried out on Illumina MiSeq instruments using 2 x 250 bp version 2 chemistry. The original pipeline was this. IMGT/HighV-QUEST was the tool used for both primary TRB sequence analysis and V(D)J annotation. Repertoire diversity and composition were evaluated with VDJtools after nonfunctional clones were removed and downsampling was applied for comparisons between samples. The public sequencing data were trimmed at Q25 with fastp and processed into clonotypes with MiXCR by TCRdb, which kept only in-frame beta chains. Here each entry gathers all rows of one CDR3 protein and keeps the most common genes and DNA. What appears here as the V and J calls and clone size reflects TCRdb's work, not the paper's. This sample is represented by 2,000 to 3,000 distinct CDR3 sequences; 26% of them were singletons. The ten largest clones represent 8% to 10% of the sample.

Study-wide conclusions, independent of this receptor: The methods did not state, for each individual sample, whether the source material was whole blood or PBMCs.

The TCR comes from a human donor in good health. The chain couples TRBV5-1 to TRBJ1-2; a confident D gene designation cannot be given. Sequenced material: peripheral blood. Read as DNA, the sequence is TGCGCCAGCAGCTTGGGAGACGCTAACTATGGCTACACCTTC. Its translation is CASSLGDANYGYTF.